This is a list of T cell receptor beta chains from one sample in a study of T-cell reconstitution after alpha-beta-depleted transplantation in children. TCRdb analysed the PCR reads with MiXCR anew, one entry per CDR3 protein. Of 150,000 to 250,000 distinct CDR3 sequences in the sample, roughly 6.3% were seen once. The source was PBMCs, collected before TCRalphabeta/CD19-depleted stem cell transplant. Source of these receptors: a girl less than two years old with combined immunodeficiency, due to receive a stem cell transplant. Each CDR3 is given with its conserved first and last residue. Each record gives: clone size, V gene, J gene, D gene, CDR3 DNA, CDR3 protein. A D gene is named only where the DNA matches it firmly. Only part of the rows carry a size: once, few, many, or a class if the clone is expanded.

size: many
V: TRBV29-1
J: TRBJ1-4
D: .
DNA: TGCAGCGTTGATCGCAGGGGTAATGGTAATGAAAAACTGTTTTTT
CDR3: CSVDRRGNGNEKLFF

size: many
V: TRBV28
J: TRBJ2-7
D: .
DNA: TGTGCCAGCAGGATAATCCGGGACTTCTCCTACGAGCAGTACTTC
CDR3: CASRIIRDFSYEQYF

size: .
V: TRBV6-5
J: TRBJ1-4
D: TRBD1
DNA: TGTGCCAGCAGTTCCCTGGTGCCGGGACAGGGGGCCGGGAATGAAAAACTGTTTTTT
CDR3: CASSSLVPGQGAGNEKLFF

size: many
V: TRBV29-1
J: TRBJ2-1
D: .
DNA: TGCAGCGTTGGCGGGGTGGCGCGAATGAGCTCCTACAATGAGCAGTTCTTC
CDR3: CSVGGVARMSSYNEQFF

size: many
V: TRBV20-1
J: TRBJ2-1
D: TRBD1
DNA: TGCAGTGCTATAGGTCCGTATCGGGGACAGGGGTACAATGAGCAGTTCTTC
CDR3: CSAIGPYRGQGYNEQFF

size: many
V: TRBV6-2/TRBV6-3
J: TRBJ2-1
D: TRBD1
DNA: TGTGCCAGCAGGGGACAGGACAATGAGCAGTTCTTC
CDR3: CASRGQDNEQFF

size: many
V: TRBV29-1
J: TRBJ2-7
D: TRBD1
DNA: TGCAGCGTTGAAGGGACAGGTCCCTACGAGCAGTACTTC
CDR3: CSVEGTGPYEQYF

size: many
V: TRBV20-1
J: TRBJ2-3
D: TRBD2
DNA: TGCAGTGCTAGAGACCTCGGAAGTTTAGCGGGAGAGGAAGATACGCAGTATTTT
CDR3: CSARDLGSLAGEEDTQYF

size: few
V: TRBV5-1
J: TRBJ2-7
D: .
DNA: TGCGCCAGCAGCTCAGGCGGGATCTACGAGCAGTACTTC
CDR3: CASSSGGIYEQYF

size: .
V: TRBV9
J: TRBJ2-1
D: .
DNA: TGTGCCAGCAGTTCCTCGGGGAATGAGCAGTTCTTC
CDR3: CASSSSGNEQFF

size: few
V: TRBV7-2
J: TRBJ2-7
D: .
DNA: TGTGCCAGCAGCCGACCTTTGGTAGCGGCCTACGAGCAGTACTTC
CDR3: CASSRPLVAAYEQYF

size: many
V: TRBV20-1
J: TRBJ2-5
D: .
DNA: TGCAGTGCTAGATCCTCCCGAGGGATCGAGGAGACCCAGTACTTC
CDR3: CSARSSRGIEETQYF

size: few
V: TRBV20-1
J: TRBJ1-1
D: .
DNA: TGCTGTGCTAGAGATCTGGGGGACTCCCCGGGTGCTGAAGCTTTCTTT
CDR3: CCARDLGDSPGAEAFF

size: many
V: TRBV25-1
J: TRBJ2-1
D: .
DNA: TGTGCCAGCACTAGCAATGAGCAGTTCTTC
CDR3: CASTSNEQFF

size: many
V: TRBV6-5
J: TRBJ1-1
D: .
DNA: TGTGCCAGCTGGGTGGGCACTGAAGCTTTCTTT
CDR3: CASWVGTEAFF

size: many
V: TRBV18
J: TRBJ1-1
D: .
DNA: TGTGCCAGCTGGGGGGGCCAAATTGAAGCTTTCTTT
CDR3: CASWGGQIEAFF

size: many
V: TRBV7-9
J: TRBJ2-1
D: .
DNA: TGTGCCAGCAGCTTGTCCGTTGAGCAGTTCTTC
CDR3: CASSLSVEQFF

size: .
V: TRBV5-8
J: TRBJ1-2
D: .
DNA: TGTGCCAGCAGCTTGTATCCAGGAGCAGAGAGGAACTATGGCTACACCTTC
CDR3: CASSLYPGAERNYGYTF

size: many
V: TRBV5-1
J: TRBJ1-2
D: TRBD1
DNA: TGCGCCAGCAGCGGACAGGGAATCTATGGCTACACCTTC
CDR3: CASSGQGIYGYTF

size: many
V: TRBV18
J: TRBJ2-4
D: TRBD2
DNA: TGTGCCAGCTCCCGGACTAGCGGAGCACAAAACATTCAGTACTTC
CDR3: CASSRTSGAQNIQYF

size: many
V: TRBV12-3/TRBV12-4
J: TRBJ2-7
D: .
DNA: TGTGCCAGCAGTGTCGGTGCCTACTACGAGCAGTACTTC
CDR3: CASSVGAYYEQYF

size: many
V: TRBV11-2
J: TRBJ1-2
D: .
DNA: TGTGCCAGCTCCCCGGACGGAGCCCCCTATGGCTACACCTTC
CDR3: CASSPDGAPYGYTF

size: many
V: TRBV4-2
J: TRBJ2-7
D: TRBD1
DNA: TGTGCCAGCAGCCCTACAGGGGGCGCTGGGGACGAGCAGTACTTC
CDR3: CASSPTGGAGDEQYF

size: many
V: TRBV20-1
J: TRBJ2-1
D: .
DNA: TGCAGTGCCATGGGGGCCTCCTACAATGAGCAGTTCTTC
CDR3: CSAMGASYNEQFF

size: many
V: TRBV5-1
J: TRBJ2-1
D: .
DNA: TGCGCCAGCAGCCCTAGACTTGAGTCCTACAATGAGCAGTTCTTC
CDR3: CASSPRLESYNEQFF

size: many
V: TRBV7-9
J: TRBJ1-2
D: .
DNA: TGTGCCAGCAGCTTAGGGTCCTTCTACACCTTC
CDR3: CASSLGSFYTF

size: many
V: TRBV5-6
J: TRBJ2-2
D: TRBD2
DNA: TGTGCCAGCAGCCTAGGGACTAGCGGAAGCACCGGGGAGCTGTTTTTT
CDR3: CASSLGTSGSTGELFF

size: many
V: TRBV20-1
J: TRBJ2-2
D: .
DNA: TGCAGTAGCAGGTCTTCGAACACCGGGGAGCTGTTTTTT
CDR3: CSSRSSNTGELFF

size: many
V: TRBV27
J: TRBJ2-7
D: TRBD2
DNA: TGTGCCAGCAGTTTACGGGGGGCCTACGAGCAGTACTTC
CDR3: CASSLRGAYEQYF

size: many
V: TRBV29-1
J: TRBJ2-7
D: TRBD1
DNA: TGCAGCGTTGGACAGGGGGTCCCCTACGAGCAGTACTTC
CDR3: CSVGQGVPYEQYF

size: many
V: TRBV12-3/TRBV12-4
J: TRBJ2-7
D: .
DNA: TGTGCCAGCAGTCCCGGCCGCTACGAGCAGTACTTC
CDR3: CASSPGRYEQYF

size: few
V: TRBV4-3
J: TRBJ1-1
D: .
DNA: TGCGCCAGCAGCCAAGATCTAGGGCAGGATGAAGCTTTCTTT
CDR3: CASSQDLGQDEAFF

size: many
V: TRBV6-5
J: TRBJ1-1
D: .
DNA: TGTGCCAGCAGTTACCCGGGCTTAGTAGAGGCTTTCTTT
CDR3: CASSYPGLVEAFF

size: many
V: TRBV27
J: TRBJ2-5
D: .
DNA: TGTGCCAGCAGTCGATTAGCGCGCGATAGGACCCAGTACTTC
CDR3: CASSRLARDRTQYF

size: few
V: TRBV7-6
J: TRBJ2-7
D: TRBD1
DNA: TGTGCCAGCAGCTTATATGCGACAGGGGACTACGAGCAGTACTTC
CDR3: CASSLYATGDYEQYF

size: many
V: TRBV4-1
J: TRBJ2-5
D: .
DNA: TGCGCCAGCAGCCAAGATTACGGGACAGAGACCCAGTACTTC
CDR3: CASSQDYGTETQYF